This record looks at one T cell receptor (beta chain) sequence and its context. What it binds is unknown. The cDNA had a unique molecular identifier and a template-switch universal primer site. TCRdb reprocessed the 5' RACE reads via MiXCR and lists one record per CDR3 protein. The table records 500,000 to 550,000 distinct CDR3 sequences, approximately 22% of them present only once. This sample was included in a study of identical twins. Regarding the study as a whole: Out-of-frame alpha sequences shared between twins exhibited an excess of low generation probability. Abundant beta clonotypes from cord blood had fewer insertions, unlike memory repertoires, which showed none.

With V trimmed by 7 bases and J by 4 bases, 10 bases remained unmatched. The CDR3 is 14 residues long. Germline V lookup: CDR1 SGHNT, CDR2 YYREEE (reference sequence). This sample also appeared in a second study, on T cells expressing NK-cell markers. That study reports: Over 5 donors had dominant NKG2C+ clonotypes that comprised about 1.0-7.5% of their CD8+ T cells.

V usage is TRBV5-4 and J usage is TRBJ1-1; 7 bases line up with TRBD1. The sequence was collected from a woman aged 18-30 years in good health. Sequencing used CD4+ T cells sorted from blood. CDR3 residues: CASAGGGGLTEAFF. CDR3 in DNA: TGTGCCAGCGCAGGAGGGGGCGGTCTCACTGAAGCTTTCTTT.